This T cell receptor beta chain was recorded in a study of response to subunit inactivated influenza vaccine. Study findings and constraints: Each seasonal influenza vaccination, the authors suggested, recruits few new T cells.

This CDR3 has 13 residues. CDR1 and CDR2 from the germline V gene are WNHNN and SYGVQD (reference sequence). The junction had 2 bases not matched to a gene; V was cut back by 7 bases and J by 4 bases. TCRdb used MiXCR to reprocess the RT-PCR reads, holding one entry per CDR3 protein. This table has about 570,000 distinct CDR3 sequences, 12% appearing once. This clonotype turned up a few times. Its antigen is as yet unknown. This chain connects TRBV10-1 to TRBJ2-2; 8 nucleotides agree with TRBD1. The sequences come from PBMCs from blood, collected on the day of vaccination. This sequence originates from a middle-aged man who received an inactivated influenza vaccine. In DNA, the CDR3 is TGCGCCAGCATACAGGGGGGCACCGGGGAGCTGTTTTTT. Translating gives CASIQGGTGELFF.